This T cell receptor beta chain was observed in a study of shared clonotypes between healthy human individuals. The CDR3 covers 16 residues. Germline V gene data show CDR1 as WNHNN and CDR2 as SYGVQD (reference sequence). V was pared by 3 bases and J by 2 bases, with 5 bases of the junction left unmatched. Bulk PBMC genomic DNA spanned ten immunoSEQ deep plates. Generated by immunoSEQ multiplex PCR, the TCRdb table keeps only in-frame clones and is missing some. The sample yields more than 400,000 clones, 70% to 85% seen once. The V call is TRBV10-1, the J call TRBJ2-3; 10 bases line up with TRBD1. Material: PBMCs. The sequence was obtained from a woman between 40 and 55 years old in good health. Some clones in this sample may be carry-over from other donors' samples. The CDR3 sequence: CASSDRDRGYTDTQYF. The CDR3 DNA reads as TGCGCCAGCAGTGACCGGGACAGGGGATACACAGATACGCAGTATTTT.